This T cell receptor (beta chain) is drawn from a study of molecular identifiers for immune sequencing clone quantification. As for the study in general: Across replicate runs, RNA obtained from approximately 20,000 or 100,000 naive CD8 cells was divided into five, with four undergoing sequencing. Study-level results: Whereas clones above 20 RNA copies held under 1% of naive-cell molecules, they held over 98% of effector molecules.

Libraries of bulk TCR were made by previously described methods (with listed TCR primers). Each CDR3 protein is one row after TCRdb ran MiXCR on the PCR reads. The sample holds over 550,000 distinct CDR3 sequences, roughly 23% seen once. It was from about 19,000 to 1,100,000 sorted cells, with 10%, 30% or 50% RNA, that naive CD8 libraries came. There are 16 residues in the CDR3. Germline CDR1 LGHDT, CDR2 YNNKEL (reference sequence). Losses at the gene ends were 4 bases for V and 3 bases for J; bases not matched to a gene: 7. A note on this clonotype: Its antigen remains unknown.

Material for sequencing was naive CD8+ T cells from blood, with Jurkat cell RNA spiked in. Subset reported: FACS-sorted CD8+CD4-CCR7+CD45RA+ naive T cells. V is TRBV3-1 and J is TRBJ2-2, with 8 bases identical to TRBD1. The clonotype was recovered from a human donor in good health. Some libraries in this study had Jurkat cell RNA spiked in. CDR3 loop: CASSRGTGGDTGELFF. CDR3 DNA: TGTGCCAGCAGCCGAGGAACAGGGGGAGACACCGGGGAGCTGTTTTTT.